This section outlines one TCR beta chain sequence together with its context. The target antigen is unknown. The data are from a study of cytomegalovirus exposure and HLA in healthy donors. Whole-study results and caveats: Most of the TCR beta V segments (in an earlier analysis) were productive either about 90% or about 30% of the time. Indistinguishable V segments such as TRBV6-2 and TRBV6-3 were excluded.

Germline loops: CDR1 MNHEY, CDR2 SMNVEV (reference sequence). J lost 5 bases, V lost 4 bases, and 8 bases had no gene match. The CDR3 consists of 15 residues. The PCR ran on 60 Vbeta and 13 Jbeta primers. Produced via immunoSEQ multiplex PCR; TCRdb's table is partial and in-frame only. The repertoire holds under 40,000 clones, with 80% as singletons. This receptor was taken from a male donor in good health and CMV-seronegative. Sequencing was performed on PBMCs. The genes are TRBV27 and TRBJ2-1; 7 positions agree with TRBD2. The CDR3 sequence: CASSWVGREDNEQFF. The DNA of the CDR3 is TGTGCCAGCAGTTGGGTAGGGAGGGAGGACAATGAGCAGTTCTTC.